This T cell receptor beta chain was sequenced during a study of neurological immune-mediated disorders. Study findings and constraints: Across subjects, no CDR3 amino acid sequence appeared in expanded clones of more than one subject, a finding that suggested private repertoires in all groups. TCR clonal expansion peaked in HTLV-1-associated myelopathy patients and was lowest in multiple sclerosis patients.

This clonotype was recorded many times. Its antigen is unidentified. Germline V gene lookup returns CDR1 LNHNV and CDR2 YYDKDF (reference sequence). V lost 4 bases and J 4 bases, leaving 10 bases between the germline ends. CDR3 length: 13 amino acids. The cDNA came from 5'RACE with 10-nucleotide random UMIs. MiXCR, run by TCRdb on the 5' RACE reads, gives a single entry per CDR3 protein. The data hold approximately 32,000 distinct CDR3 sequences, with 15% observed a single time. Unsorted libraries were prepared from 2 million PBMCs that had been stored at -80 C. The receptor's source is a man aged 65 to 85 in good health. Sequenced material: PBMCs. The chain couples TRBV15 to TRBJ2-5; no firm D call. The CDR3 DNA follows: TGTGCCACCAGCATCAACCCTGGAGAGACCCAGTACTTC. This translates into CATSINPGETQYF. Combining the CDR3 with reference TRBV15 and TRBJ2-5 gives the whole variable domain DAMVIQNPRYQVTQFGKPVTLSCSQTLNHNVMYWYQQKSSQAPKLLFHYYDKDFNNEADTPDNFQSRRPNTSFCFLDIRSPGLGDTAMYLCATSINPGETQYFGPGTRLLVL.